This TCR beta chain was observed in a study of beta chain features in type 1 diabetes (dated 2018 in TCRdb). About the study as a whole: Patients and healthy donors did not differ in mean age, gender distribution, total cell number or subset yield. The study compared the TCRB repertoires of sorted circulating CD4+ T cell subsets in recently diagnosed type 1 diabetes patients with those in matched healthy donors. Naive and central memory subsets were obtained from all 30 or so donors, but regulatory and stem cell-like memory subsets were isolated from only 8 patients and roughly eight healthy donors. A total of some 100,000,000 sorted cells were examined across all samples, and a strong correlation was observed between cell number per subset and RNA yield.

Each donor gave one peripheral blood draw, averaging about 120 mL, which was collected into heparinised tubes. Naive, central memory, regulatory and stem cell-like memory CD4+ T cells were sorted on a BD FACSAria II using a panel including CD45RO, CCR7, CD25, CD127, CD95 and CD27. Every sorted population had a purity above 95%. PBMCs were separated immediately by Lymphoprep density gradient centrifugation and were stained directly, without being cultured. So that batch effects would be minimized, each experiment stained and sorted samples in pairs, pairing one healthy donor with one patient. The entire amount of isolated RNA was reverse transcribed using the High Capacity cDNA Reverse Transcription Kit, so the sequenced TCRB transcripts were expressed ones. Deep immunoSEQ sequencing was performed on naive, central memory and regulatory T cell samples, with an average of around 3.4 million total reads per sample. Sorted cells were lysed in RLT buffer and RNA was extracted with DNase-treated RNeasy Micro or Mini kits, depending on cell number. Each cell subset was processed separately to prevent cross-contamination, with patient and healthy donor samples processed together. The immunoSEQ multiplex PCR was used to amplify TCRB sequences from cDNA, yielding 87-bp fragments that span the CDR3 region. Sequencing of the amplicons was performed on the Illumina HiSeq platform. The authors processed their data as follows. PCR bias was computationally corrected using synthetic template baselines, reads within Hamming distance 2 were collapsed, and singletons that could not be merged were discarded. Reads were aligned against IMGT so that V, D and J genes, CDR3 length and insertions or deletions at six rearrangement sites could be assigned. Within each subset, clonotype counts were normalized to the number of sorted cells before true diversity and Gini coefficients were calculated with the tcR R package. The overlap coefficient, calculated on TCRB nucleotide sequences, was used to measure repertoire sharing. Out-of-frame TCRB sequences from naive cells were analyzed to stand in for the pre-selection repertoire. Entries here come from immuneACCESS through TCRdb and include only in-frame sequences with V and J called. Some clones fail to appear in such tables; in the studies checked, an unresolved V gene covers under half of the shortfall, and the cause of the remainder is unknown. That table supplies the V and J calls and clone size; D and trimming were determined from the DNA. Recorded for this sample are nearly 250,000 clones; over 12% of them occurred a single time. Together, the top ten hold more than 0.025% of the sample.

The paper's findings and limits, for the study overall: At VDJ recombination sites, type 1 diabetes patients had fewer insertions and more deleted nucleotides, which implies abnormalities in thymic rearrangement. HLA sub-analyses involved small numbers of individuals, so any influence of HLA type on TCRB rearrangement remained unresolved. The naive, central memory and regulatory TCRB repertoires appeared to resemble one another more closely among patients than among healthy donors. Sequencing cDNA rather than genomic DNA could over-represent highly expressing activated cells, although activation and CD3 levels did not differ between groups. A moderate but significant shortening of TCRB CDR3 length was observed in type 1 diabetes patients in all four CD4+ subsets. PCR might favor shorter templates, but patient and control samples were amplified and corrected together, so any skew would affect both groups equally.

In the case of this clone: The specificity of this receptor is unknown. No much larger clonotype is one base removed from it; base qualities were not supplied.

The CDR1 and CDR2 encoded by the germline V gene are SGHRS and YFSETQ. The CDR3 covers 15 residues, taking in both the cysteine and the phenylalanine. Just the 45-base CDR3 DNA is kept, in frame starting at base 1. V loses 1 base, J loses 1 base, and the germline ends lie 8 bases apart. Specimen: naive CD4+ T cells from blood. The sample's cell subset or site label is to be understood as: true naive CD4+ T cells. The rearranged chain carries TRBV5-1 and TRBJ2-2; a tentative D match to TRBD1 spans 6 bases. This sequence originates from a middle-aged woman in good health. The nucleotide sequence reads TGCGCCAGCAGCTTGATCAGGGGGAACACCGGGGAGCTGTTTTTT. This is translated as CASSLIRGNTGELFF.